This T cell receptor (beta chain) was captured in a study of immune heterogeneity within non-small cell lung tumors. Bulk tumor genomic DNA constituted the template, at around 600 ng per sample. Every primary tumor yielded several biopsies, spaced far apart, that were taken during surgery. Patients had untreated, newly diagnosed non-small cell lung cancer and underwent curative surgery. Findings and limits, study-wide: Identical dominant CDR3 beta clonotypes spanned tumor sites within a patient, beside site-unique high-frequency clones.

This CDR3 spans 14 amino acids. Amplification of TCR beta CDR3 was performed by multiplex PCR with 32 V and 13 J primers. Using its own MiXCR run on the multiplex PCR reads, TCRdb lists one record per CDR3 protein. This table has around 7,200 distinct CDR3 sequences, 20% to 25% appearing once. This clonotype was counted once. Its antigen is unidentified. Sequence at one end of the junction differs from germline and may be a read error. Sequencing input: lung tumor tissue. The TCR originated in a man aged 60 to 69 with non-small cell lung cancer. V usage is TRBV12-3 or TRBV12-4 and J usage is TRBJ2-6, with a weak D call TRBD1 (5 bases). The chain's CDR3 is CGSSLGSGANVMTF. The CDR3, as DNA: TGTGGCAGCAGTTTAGGCTCTGGGGCCAACGTCATGACTTTC.